This T cell receptor beta chain was identified during a study of T cell repertoires in cytomegalovirus infection. The CDR3 has 12 amino acids. The germline V gene encodes CDR1 SEHNR and CDR2 FQNEAQ (reference sequence). Trimming took off 7 bases at V and 2 bases at J, with 8 bases between the two ends. Via MiXCR, TCRdb re-called the reads, giving one row per CDR3 protein. Of roughly 150,000 distinct CDR3 sequences in the sample, roughly 18% were seen once. This clonotype was counted only a few times. The rearrangement uses TRBV7-9 and TRBJ1-1; no reliable D call. The clonotype originates from a human donor in good health (CMV status not recorded). Some clones in this sample may be carry-over from other donors' samples. The sequenced material came from CD8+ T cells from PBMCs. The CDR3 region has the DNA TGTGCCAGCATTCGGGATAACACTGAAGCTTTCTTT. Translated, it gives CASIRDNTEAFF.